This T cell receptor beta chain was captured in a study of shared clonotypes between healthy human individuals. Germline values: CDR1 SGHRS, CDR2 YFSETQ. V gave up 8 bases and J gave up 3 bases, with 15 bases separating them. This CDR3 spans 13 amino acids. CD4+ cells underwent separation, giving CD45RA+ naive and CD45RA-negative memory subsets. As for this clone: Its antigen is undetermined.

Study-level points and caveats: Investigators collected only blood, and repertoires in tissues likely differ. Investigators expected sequencing depth to affect clonotype sharing among donors.

How the authors handled the data: Filtering differed for immunoSEQ, which gave only junction sequences without quality scores. The protocol was immunoSEQ multiplex PCR, while the TCRdb copy is restricted to in-frame clones and leaves out a portion. From that table come the V and J calls and clone size; the DNA was used to work out D and trimming. The data show about 2,500,000 clones, with just over 90% seen just once and about 0.13% held by the top ten. The chain is built from TRBV5-1 and TRBJ2-7; the D is unclear. The specimen sequenced was naive CD4+ T cells sorted from blood. The sample's subset: CD45RA+ positively selected. This clonotype was obtained from a young man in good health. CDR3 residues: CASSSGDFYEQYF. The CDR3 coding sequence is TGCGCCAGTTCCTCCGGAGACTTCTACGAGCAGTACTTC.